This T cell receptor beta chain was recovered during a study of cytomegalovirus exposure and HLA in healthy donors. Looking at the study overall: A subsequent analysis reported that the 95 to 150 validation repertoires were produced on the same platform that had also been used for the roughly 710 first-cohort repertoires. Overall study findings and caveats: Later, an analysis found that TCR clusters from the first cohort tended to co-occur in the roughly 110 validation repertoires.

Only in-frame clones appear in the TCRdb table, and some are missing; sequencing was by immunoSEQ multiplex PCR. The table includes about 58,000 clones, roughly 90% detected once. Details on this clone: What it recognizes is unknown.

The donors were part of the validation cohort of 120 subjects. That cohort was separate from the first cohort, which comprised about 670 subjects. This TCR derives from a man aged 18 to 30 in good health and CMV-seronegative. Sequencing was performed on PBMCs.

This CDR3 reads CASRKTGPIGTQHF. The CDR3, as DNA: TGTGCCAGCAGAAAGACAGGGCCTATTGGTACCCAGCATTTT. The rearrangement joins TRBV6-6 to TRBJ1-5; 7 bases agree with TRBD1. Per the germline V gene, CDR1 is MNHNY and CDR2 is SVGAGI (reference sequence). With 6 bases clipped from V and 11 bases from J, the junction kept 13 bases outside the gene matches. The CDR3 is 14 residues long.